This T cell receptor (beta chain) originates from a study of T cell responses to AZD1222 COVID-19 vaccine. Regarding the study as a whole: At study baseline, merely about 6 AZD1222 recipients were seropositive. Across spike, vaccine-associated CD4 TCRs were found, dominant at 160-218 and 743-854.

Clones were read by immunoSEQ multiplex PCR, and TCRdb kept only the in-frame ones, dropping some. Of more than 95,000 clones listed, roughly 87% are singletons. V shed 6 bases and J 6 bases; nucleotides not matched to a gene: 19. The CDR3 is 17 residues long. Germline CDR1 and CDR2: MNHEY and SMNVEV (reference sequence). This clone was counted only a few times. Its cognate antigen is unknown. The sequencing here drew on peripheral blood, taken on day 0 of AZD1222 vaccination. The TCR sequence derives from an adult in good health. The chain is built from TRBV27 and TRBJ1-2; 7 bases line up with TRBD1. CDR3 coding DNA: TGTGCCAGCAGGAAAAGTTTGACAGGGCCAAAATCCAATGGCTACACCTTC. Protein: CASRKSLTGPKSNGYTF.